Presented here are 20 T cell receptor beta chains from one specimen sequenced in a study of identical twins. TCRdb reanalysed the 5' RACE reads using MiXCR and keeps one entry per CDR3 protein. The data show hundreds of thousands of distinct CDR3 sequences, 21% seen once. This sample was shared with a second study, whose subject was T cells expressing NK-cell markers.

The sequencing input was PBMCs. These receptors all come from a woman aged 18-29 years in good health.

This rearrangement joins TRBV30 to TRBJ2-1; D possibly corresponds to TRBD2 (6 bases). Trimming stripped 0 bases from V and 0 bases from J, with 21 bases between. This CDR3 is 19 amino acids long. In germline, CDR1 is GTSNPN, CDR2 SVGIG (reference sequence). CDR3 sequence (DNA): TGTGCCTGGAGTGTCGGGTTAATTGGCGGGGTGAGCTCCTACAATGAGCAGTTCTTC. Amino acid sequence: CAWSVGLIGGVSSYNEQFF.

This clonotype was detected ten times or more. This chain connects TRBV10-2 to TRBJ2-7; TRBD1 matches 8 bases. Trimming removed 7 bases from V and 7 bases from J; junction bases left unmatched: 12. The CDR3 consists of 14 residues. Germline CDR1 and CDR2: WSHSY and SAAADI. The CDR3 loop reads CASIQDREGVEQYF. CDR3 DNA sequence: TGCGCCAGCATCCAGGACAGGGAAGGAGTTGAGCAGTACTTC.

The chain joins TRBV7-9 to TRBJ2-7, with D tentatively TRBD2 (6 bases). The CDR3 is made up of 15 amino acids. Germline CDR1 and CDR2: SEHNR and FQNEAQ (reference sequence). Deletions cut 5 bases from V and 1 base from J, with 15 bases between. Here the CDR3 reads CASSPAGSGSYEQYF. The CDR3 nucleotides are TGTGCCAGCAGCCCCGCCGGGAGTGGGTCCTACGAGCAGTACTTC.

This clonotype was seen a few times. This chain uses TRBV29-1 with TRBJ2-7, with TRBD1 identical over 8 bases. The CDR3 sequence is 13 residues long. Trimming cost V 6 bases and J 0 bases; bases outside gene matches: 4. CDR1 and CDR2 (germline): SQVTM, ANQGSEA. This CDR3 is CSVGTGDSYEQYF. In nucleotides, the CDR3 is TGCAGCGTGGGGACAGGCGACTCCTACGAGCAGTACTTC.

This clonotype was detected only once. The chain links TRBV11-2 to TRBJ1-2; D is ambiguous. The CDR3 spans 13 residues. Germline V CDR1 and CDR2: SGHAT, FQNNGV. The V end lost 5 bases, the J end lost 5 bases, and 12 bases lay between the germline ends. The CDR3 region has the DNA TGTGCCAGCAGCCCCCCCGCCAGTTATGGCTACACCTTC. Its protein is CASSPPASYGYTF. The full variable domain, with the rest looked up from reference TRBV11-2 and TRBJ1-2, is EAGVAQSPRYKIIEKRQSVAFWCNPISGHATLYWYQQILGQGPKLLIQFQNNGVVDDSQLPKDRFSAERLKGVDSTLKIQPAKLEDSAVYLCASSPPASYGYTFGSGTRLTVV.

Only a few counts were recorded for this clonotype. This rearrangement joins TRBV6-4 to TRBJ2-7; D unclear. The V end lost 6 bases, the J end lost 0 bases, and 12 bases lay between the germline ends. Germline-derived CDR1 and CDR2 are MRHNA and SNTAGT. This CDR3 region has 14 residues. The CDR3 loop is CASRPPLDSYEQYF. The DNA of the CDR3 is TGTGCCAGCAGGCCCCCGCTAGACTCCTACGAGCAGTACTTC.

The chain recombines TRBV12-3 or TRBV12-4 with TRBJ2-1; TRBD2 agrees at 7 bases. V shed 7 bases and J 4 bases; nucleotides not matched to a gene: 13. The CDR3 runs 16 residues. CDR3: CASTTSGDYLYNEQFF. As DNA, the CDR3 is TGTGCCAGCACCACATCGGGGGACTACCTTTACAATGAGCAGTTCTTC.

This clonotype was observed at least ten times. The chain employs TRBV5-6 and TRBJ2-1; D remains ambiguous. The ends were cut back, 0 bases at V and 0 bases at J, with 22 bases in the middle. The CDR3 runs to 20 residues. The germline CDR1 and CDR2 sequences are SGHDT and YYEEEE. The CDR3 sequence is CASSLVADLFRESSYNEQFF. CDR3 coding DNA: TGTGCCAGCAGCTTGGTAGCAGATCTCTTTAGGGAAAGCTCCTACAATGAGCAGTTCTTC.

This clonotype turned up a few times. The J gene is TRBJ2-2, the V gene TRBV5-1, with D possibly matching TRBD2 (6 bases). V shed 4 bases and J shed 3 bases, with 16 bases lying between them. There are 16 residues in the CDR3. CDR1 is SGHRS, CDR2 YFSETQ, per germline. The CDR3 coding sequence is TGCGCCAGCAGCGCTGGGGTAGCGGCAGACACCGGGGAGCTGTTTTTT. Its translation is CASSAGVAADTGELFF.

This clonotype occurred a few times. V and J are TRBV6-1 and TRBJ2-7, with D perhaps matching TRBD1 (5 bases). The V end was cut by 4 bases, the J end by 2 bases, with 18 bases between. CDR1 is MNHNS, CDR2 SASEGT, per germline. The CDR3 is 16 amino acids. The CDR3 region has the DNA TGTGCCAGCAGTGTAAGGGGCGCTGGGGTCACCTACGAGCAGTACTTC. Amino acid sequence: CASSVRGAGVTYEQYF.

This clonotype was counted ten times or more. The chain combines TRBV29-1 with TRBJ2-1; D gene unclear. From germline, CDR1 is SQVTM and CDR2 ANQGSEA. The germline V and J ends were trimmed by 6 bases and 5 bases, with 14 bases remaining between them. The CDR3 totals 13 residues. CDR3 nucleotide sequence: TGCAGCGTCCACGTGGACCAGCACAATGAGCAGTTCTTC. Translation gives CSVHVDQHNEQFF.

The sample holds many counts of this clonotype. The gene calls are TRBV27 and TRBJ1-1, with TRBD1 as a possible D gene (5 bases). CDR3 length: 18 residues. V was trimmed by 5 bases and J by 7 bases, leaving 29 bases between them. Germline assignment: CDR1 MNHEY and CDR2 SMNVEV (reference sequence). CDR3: CASSTRPRGLIPLSEAFF. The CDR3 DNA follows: TGTGCCAGCAGTACCAGGCCTAGGGGCCTCATTCCCTTGAGTGAAGCTTTCTTT.

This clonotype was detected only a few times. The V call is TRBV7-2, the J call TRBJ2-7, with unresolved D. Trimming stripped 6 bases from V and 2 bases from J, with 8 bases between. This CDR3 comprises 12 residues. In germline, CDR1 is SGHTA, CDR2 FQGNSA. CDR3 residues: CASSFYPYEQYF. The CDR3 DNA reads TGTGCCAGCAGTTTCTACCCCTACGAGCAGTACTTC.

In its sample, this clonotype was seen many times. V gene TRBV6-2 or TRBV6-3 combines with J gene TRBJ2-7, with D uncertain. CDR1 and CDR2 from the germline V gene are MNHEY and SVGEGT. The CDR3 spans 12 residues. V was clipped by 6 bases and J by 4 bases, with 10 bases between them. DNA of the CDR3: TGTGCCAGCAGCTACCTATTATACGAGCAGTACTTC. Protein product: CASSYLLYEQYF.

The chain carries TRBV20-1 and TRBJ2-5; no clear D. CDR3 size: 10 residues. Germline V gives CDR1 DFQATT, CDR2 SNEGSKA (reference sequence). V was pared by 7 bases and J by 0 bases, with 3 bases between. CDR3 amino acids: CSVNQETQYF. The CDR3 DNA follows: TGCAGTGTGAACCAAGAGACCCAGTACTTC.

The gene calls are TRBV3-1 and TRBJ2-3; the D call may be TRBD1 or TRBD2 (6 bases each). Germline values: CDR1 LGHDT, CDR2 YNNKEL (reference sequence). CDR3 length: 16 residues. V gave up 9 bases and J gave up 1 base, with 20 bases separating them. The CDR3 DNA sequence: TGTGCCAGTGTCCAGGGACGGGGGCGCGGCACAGATACGCAGTATTTT. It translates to CASVQGRGRGTDTQYF.

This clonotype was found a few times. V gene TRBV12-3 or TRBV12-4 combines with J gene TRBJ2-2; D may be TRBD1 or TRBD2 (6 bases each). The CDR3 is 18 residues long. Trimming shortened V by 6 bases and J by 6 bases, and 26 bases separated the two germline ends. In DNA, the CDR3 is TGTGCCAGCAGCCCCGGGAGTAGCAGGGGCGTTATCCCCGGGGAGCTGTTTTTT. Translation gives CASSPGSSRGVIPGELFF.

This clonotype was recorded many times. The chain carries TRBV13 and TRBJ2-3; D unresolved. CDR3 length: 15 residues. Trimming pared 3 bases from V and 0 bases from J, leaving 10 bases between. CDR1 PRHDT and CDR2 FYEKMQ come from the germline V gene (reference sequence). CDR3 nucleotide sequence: TGTGCCAGCAGCTTTCGCGGTGCTAGCACAGATACGCAGTATTTT. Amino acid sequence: CASSFRGASTDTQYF.

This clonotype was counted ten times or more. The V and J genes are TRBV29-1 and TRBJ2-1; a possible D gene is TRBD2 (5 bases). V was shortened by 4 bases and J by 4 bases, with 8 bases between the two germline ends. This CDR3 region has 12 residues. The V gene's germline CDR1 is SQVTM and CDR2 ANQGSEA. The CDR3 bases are TGCAGCGTTGTACCGGGGTACAATGAGCAGTTCTTC. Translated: CSVVPGYNEQFF.

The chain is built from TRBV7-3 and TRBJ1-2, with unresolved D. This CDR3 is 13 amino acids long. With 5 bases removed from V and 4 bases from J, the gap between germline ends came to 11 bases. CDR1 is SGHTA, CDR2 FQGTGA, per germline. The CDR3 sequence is CASSRLGLYGYTF. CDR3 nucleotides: TGTGCCAGCAGCAGGTTGGGCCTCTATGGCTACACCTTC.